This T cell receptor beta chain was identified in a study of blood T cell repertoires in COVID-19. Per the original methods: Researchers report that nucleated cell counts were estimated from reference gene primer amplification. Method: immunoSEQ multiplex PCR; TCRdb's copy keeps in-frame clones and lacks some. That table furnishes V, J and clone size, whereas the DNA furnished D and trimming. The table lists about 480,000 clones, nearly 90% of them singletons. Concerning this clone: The sample holds other DNA sequences that translate to the same CDR3.

The TCR originated in a man in his late teens or twenties with COVID-19, enrolled during active disease. The sample was peripheral blood.

The DNA for the CDR3 is TGTGCCACCAGTGACCATTCTCCGGGACAGGGTCTTTATACGCAGTATTTT. Its protein is CATSDHSPGQGLYTQYF. The chain has TRBV24-1 and TRBJ2-3, with 9 bases fitting TRBD1. The trim removed 4 bases at V and 7 bases at J, leaving 14 bases unmatched. Germline CDR1 and CDR2: KGHDR and SFDVKD. This CDR3 comprises 17 residues.